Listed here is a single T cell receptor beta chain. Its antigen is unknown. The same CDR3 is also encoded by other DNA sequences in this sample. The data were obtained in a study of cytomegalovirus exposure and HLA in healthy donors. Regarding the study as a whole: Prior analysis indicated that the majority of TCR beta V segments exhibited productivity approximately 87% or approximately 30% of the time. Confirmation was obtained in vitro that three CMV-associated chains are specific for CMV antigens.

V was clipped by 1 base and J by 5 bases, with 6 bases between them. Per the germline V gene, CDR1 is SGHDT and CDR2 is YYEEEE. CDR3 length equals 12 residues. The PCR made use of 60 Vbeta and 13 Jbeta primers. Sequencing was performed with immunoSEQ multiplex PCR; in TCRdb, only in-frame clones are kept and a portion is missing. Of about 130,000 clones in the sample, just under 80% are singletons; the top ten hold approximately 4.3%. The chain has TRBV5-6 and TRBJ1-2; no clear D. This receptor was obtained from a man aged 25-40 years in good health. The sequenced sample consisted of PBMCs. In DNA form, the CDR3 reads TGTGCCAGCAGCTTGTCCGGGTATGGCTACACCTTC. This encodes CASSLSGYGYTF.